This T cell receptor beta chain originates from a study of blood T cell repertoires in COVID-19. The assay was immunoSEQ multiplex PCR, and TCRdb's table has in-frame clones only and misses some. The data contain over 45,000 clones, around 86% of them singletons. V was clipped by 6 bases and J by 4 bases; unmatched bases: 12. The germline gives CDR1 SGHAT, CDR2 FQNNGV. The CDR3 covers 18 residues. This TCR was sampled from a man in his fifties with active COVID-19. The V gene is TRBV11-2, the J gene TRBJ2-5; 15 bases map to TRBD2. Sequenced: peripheral blood. The DNA of the CDR3 is TGTGCCAGCAGACTCGGGACTAGCGGGGGGACCCCAAGAGAGACCCAGTACTTC. The encoded protein is CASRLGTSGGTPRETQYF.